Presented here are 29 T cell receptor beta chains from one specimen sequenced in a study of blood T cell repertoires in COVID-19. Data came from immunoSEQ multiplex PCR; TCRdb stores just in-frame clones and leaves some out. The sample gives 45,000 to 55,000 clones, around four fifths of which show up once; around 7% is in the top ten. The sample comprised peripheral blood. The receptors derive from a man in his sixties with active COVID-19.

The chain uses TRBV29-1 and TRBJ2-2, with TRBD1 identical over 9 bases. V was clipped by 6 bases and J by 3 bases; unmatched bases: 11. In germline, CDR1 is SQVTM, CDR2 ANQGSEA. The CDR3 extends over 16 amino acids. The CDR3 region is CSVAYTGGEYTGELFF. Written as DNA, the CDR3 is TGCAGCGTAGCCTACACAGGGGGCGAGTACACCGGGGAGCTGTTTTTT.

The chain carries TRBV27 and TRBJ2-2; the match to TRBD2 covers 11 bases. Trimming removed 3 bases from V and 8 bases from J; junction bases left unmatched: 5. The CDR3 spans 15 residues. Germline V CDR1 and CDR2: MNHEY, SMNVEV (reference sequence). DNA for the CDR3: TGTGCCAGCAGTTTGACTAGCGGGGCCTTGGGGGAGCTGTTTTTT. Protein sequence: CASSLTSGALGELFF.

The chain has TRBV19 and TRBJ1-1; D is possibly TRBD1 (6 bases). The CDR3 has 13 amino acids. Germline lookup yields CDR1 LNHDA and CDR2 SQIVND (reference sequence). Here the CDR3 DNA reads TGTGTCTCTCAAGACAGGCGGAACACTGAAGCTTTCTTT. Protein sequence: CVSQDRRNTEAFF.

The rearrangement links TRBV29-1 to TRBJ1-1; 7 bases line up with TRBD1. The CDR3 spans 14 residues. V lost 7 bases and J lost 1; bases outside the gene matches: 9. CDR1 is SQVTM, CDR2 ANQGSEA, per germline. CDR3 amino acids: CSATRTGENTEAFF. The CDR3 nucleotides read TGCAGCGCCACACGGACAGGAGAGAACACTGAAGCTTTCTTT.

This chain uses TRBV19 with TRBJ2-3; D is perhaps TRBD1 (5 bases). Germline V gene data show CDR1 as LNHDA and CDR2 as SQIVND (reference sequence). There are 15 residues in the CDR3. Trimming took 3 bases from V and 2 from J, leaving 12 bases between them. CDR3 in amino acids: CASSIGQGYTDTQYF. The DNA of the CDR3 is TGTGCCAGTAGTATCGGGCAGGGATACACAGATACGCAGTATTTT.

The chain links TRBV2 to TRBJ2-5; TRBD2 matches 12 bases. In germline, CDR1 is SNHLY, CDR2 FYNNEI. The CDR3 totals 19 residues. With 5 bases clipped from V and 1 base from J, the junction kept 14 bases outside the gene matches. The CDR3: CASSPRPPGLAGLQETQYF. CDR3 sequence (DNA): TGTGCCAGCAGTCCCCGACCCCCTGGACTAGCGGGGCTCCAAGAGACCCAGTACTTC.

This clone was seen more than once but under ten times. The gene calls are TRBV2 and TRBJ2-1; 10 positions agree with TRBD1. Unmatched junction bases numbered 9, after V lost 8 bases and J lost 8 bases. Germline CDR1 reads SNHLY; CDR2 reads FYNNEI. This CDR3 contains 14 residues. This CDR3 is CASSLVTGGDEQFF. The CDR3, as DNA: TGTGCCAGCTCCCTAGTGACAGGGGGCGATGAGCAGTTCTTC.

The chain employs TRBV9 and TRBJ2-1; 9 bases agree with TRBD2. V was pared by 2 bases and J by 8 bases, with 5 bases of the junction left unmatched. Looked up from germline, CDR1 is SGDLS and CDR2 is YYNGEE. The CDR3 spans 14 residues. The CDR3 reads CASSVLTSGDEQFF. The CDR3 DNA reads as TGTGCCAGCAGCGTTTTGACTAGCGGCGATGAGCAGTTCTTC.

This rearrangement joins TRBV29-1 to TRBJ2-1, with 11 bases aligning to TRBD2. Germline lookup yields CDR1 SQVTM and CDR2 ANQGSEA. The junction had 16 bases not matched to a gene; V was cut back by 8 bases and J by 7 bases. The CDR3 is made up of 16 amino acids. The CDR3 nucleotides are TGCAGCTCGGGACTAGCGGCCCACCCGTCGGGAAATGAGCAGTTCTTC. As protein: CSSGLAAHPSGNEQFF.

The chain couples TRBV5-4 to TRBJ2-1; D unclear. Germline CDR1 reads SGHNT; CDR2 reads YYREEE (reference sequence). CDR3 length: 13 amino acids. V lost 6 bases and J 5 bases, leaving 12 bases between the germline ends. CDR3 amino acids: CASNLQLNNEQFF. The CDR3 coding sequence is TGTGCCAGCAACTTACAGCTGAACAATGAGCAGTTCTTC.

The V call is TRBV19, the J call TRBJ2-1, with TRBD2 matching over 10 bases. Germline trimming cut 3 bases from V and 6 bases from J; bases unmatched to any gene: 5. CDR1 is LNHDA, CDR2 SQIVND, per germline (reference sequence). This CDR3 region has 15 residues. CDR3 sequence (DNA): TGTGCCAGTAGTATTAGCGGGAGGAAGGGCAATGAGCAGTTCTTC. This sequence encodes CASSISGRKGNEQFF.

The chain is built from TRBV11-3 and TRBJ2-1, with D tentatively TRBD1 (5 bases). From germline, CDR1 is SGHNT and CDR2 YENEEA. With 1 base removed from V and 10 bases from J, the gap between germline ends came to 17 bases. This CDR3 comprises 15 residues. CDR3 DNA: TGTGCCAGCAGCTTAGGCATTGAAGGGGTCGGGGAGCAGTTCTTC. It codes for CASSLGIEGVGEQFF. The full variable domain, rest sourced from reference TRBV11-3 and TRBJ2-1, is EAGVVQSPRYKIIEKKQPVAFWCNPISGHNTLYWYLQNLGQGPELLIRYENEEAVDDSQLPKDRFSAERLKGVDSTLKIQPAELGDSAVYLCASSLGIEGVGEQFFGPGTRLTVL.

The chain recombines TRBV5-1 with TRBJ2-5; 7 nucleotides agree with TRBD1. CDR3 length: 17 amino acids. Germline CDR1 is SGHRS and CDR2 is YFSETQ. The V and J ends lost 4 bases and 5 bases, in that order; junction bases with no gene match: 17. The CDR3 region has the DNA TGCGCCAGCAGCCTTGGACAGGCGCAAACCCCGGGGGAGACCCAGTACTTC. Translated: CASSLGQAQTPGETQYF.

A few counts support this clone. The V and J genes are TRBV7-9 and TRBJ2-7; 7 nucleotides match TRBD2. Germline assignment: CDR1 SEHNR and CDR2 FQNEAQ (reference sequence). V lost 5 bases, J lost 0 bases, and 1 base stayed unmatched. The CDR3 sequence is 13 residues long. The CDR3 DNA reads TGTGCCAGCAGCCAGCGGGGCTCCTACGAGCAGTACTTC. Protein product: CASSQRGSYEQYF.

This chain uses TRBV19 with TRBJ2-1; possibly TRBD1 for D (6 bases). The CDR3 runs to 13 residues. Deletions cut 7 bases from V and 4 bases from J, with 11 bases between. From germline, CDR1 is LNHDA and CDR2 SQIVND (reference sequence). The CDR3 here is CASKDRKYNEQFF. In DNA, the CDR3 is TGTGCCAGTAAGGACAGAAAGTACAATGAGCAGTTCTTC.

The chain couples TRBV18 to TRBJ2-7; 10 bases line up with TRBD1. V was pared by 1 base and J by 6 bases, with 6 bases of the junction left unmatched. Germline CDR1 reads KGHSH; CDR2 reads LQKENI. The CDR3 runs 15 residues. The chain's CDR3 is CASSPLAGQGTEQYF. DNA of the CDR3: TGTGCCAGCTCACCACTCGCGGGACAGGGGACCGAGCAGTACTTC.

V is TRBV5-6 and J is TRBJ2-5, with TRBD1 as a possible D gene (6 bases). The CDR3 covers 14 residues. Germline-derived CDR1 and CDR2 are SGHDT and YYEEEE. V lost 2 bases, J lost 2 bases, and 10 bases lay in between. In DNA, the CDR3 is TGTGCCAGCAGCTTCGGACAGCTACAAGAGACCCAGTACTTC. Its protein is CASSFGQLQETQYF.

In nucleotides, the CDR3 is TGTGCCAGCAGCCTAACCGGGGAGCTGTTTTTT. Translated, it gives CASSLTGELFF. The gene calls are TRBV6-6 and TRBJ2-2; the D is unclear. V was clipped by 6 bases and J by 5 bases, with 4 bases between them. This CDR3 region has 11 residues. Per the germline V gene, CDR1 is MNHNY and CDR2 is SVGAGI (reference sequence).

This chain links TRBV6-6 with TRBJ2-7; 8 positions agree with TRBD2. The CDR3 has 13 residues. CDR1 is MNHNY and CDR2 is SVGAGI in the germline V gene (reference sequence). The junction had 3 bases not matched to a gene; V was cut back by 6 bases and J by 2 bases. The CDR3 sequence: CASRDGGAYEQYF. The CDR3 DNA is TGTGCCAGCAGGGACGGGGGGGCCTACGAGCAGTACTTC.

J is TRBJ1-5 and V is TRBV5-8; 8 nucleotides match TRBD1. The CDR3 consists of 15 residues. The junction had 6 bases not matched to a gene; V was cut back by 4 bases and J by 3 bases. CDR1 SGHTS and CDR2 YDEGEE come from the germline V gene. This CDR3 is CASSPQGGLNQPQHF. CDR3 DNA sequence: TGTGCCAGCAGCCCACAGGGGGGCCTCAATCAGCCCCAGCATTTT.

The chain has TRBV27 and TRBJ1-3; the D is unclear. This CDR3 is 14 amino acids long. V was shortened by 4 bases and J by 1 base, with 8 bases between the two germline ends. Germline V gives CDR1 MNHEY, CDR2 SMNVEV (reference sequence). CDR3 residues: CASSSLESGNTIYF. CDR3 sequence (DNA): TGTGCCAGCAGTTCACTCGAGTCTGGAAACACCATATATTTT.

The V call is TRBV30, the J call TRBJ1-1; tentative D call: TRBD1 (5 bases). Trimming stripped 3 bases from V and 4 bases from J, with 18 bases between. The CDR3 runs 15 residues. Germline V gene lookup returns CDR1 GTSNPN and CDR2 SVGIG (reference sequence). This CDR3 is CAWRFPSRVGTEAFF. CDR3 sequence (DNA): TGTGCCTGGAGGTTCCCGTCCAGGGTTGGCACTGAAGCTTTCTTT.

The CDR3 bases are TGTGCCAGCAGCGCCAACCTAGGACTAGCGGGGAGCTCCTACAATGAGCAGTTCTTC. Its protein is CASSANLGLAGSSYNEQFF. The chain combines TRBV5-6 with TRBJ2-1; 12 nucleotides align to TRBD2. The CDR3 is 19 residues long. The germline gives CDR1 SGHDT, CDR2 YYEEEE. After removal of 4 bases from V and 0 bases from J, the junction contained 11 bases not matched to a gene. Based on the CDR3 plus reference TRBV5-6 and TRBJ2-1, the full variable domain is DAGVTQSPTHLIKTRGQQVTLRCSPKSGHDTVSWYQQALGQGPQFIFQYYEEEERQRGNFPDRFSGHQFPNYSSELNVNALLLGDSALYLCASSANLGLAGSSYNEQFFGPGTRLTVL.

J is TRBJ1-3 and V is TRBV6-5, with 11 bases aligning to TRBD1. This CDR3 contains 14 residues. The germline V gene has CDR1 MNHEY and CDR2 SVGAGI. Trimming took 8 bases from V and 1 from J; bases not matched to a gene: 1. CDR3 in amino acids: CASGTGGSGNTIYF. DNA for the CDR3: TGTGCCAGCGGGACAGGGGGTTCTGGAAACACCATATATTTT.

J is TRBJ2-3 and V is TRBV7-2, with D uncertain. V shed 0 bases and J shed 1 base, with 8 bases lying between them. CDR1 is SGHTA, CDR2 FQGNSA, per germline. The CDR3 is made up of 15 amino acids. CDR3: CASSLAFGGTDTQYF. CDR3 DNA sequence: TGTGCCAGCAGCTTAGCTTTCGGAGGCACAGATACGCAGTATTTT.

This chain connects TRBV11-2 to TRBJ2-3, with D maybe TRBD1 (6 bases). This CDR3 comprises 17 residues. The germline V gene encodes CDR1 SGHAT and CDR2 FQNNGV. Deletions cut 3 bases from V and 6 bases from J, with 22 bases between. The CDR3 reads CASSFRTDPLGADTQYF. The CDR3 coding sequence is TGTGCCAGCAGCTTCCGGACAGATCCACTCGGGGCGGATACGCAGTATTTT.

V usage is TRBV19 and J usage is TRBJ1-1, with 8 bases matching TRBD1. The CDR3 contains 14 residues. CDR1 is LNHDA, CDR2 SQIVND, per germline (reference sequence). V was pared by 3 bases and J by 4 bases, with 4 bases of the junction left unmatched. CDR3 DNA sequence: TGTGCCAGTAGTATCCCAGGGGGCGGCACTGAAGCTTTCTTT. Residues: CASSIPGGGTEAFF.

The CDR3 region is CSVEDQDRRFKAFF. The CDR3 region has the DNA TGCAGCGTTGAAGATCAAGACAGGCGATTCAAAGCTTTCTTT. The chain carries TRBV29-1 and TRBJ1-1; TRBD1 might be the D (6 bases). Germline CDR1 reads SQVTM; CDR2 reads ANQGSEA. V was trimmed by 0 bases and J by 9 bases, leaving 17 bases between them. CDR3 length: 14 residues. Full variable domain (remainder filled in from reference TRBV29-1 and TRBJ1-1): SAVISQKPSRDICQRGTSLTIQCQVDSQVTMMFWYRQQPGQSLTLIATANQGSEATYESGFVIDKFPISRPNLTFSTLTVSNMSPEDSSIYLCSVEDQDRRFKAFFGQGTRLTVV.

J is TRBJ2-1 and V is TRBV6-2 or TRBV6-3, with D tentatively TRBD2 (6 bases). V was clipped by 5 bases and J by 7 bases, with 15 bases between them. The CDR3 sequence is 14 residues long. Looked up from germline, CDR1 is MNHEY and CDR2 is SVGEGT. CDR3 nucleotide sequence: TGTGCCAGCAGTCCCTTGTCTAGCGCGAATGAGCAGTTCTTC. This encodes CASSPLSSANEQFF.